This T cell receptor (beta chain) was recorded in a study of T cells in Graves' hyperthyroidism and ophthalmopathy. Findings and limits, study-wide: The model forecast ophthalmopathy, anticipating it by a median approximately 7 months before onset. Separation of ophthalmopathy from stable hyperthyroidism was achieved by a 13 V-J model. Most thyroid clonotypes expanded above 0.001 appeared in blood too.

V dropped 4 bases and J dropped 0 bases, with 9 bases sitting between them. CDR1 and CDR2 from the germline V gene are GTSNPN and SVGIG (reference sequence). The CDR3 sequence is 14 residues long. This clonotype was seen repeatedly, ten times or more. Antigen unknown. Researchers took RNA transcripts and amplified the TCR beta CDR3 regions from them. First-round RT-PCR targeting the TCR CDR3 was performed with the HTBI primer set. In TCRdb, the multiplex PCR reads were re-called with MiXCR into one record per CDR3 protein. The table records 89,000 or so distinct CDR3 sequences, roughly 37% of them present only once. Stable Graves' hyperthyroidism meant no ophthalmopathy progression within 18 months.

The gene calls are TRBV30 and TRBJ2-2; D is unresolved. The sequenced material came from peripheral blood or thyroid tissue (not recorded which). This TCR was recovered from a woman aged 25 to 39 with Graves' hyperthyroidism. The CDR3 DNA follows: TGTGCCTGGATGCGTTACGCGAACACCGGGGAGCTGTTTTTT. The encoded protein is CAWMRYANTGELFF. The whole variable domain, filled in from reference TRBV30 and TRBJ2-2, reads SQTIHQWPATLVQPVGSPLSLECTVEGTSNPNLYWYRQAAGRGLQLLFYSVGIGQISSEVPQNLSASRPQDRQFILSSKKLLLSDSGFYLCAWMRYANTGELFFGEGSRLTVL.